A selection of T cell receptor beta chains follows, all from one sample in a study of siplizumab effects on memory and regulatory T cells. The method was immunoSEQ multiplex PCR; TCRdb's version includes in-frame clones alone and lacks a portion of them. The table records around 100,000 clones, approximately 94% of them present only once. Sequenced material: non-Treg CD4+ T cells sorted from blood. The receptors shown here come from a human donor in good health. Each CDR3 is given with its conserved first and last residue. A D gene is named only where the DNA matches it firmly. Expanded clones are given a class, and other clones once, few, many or no size at all.

d_call | j_call | v_call | clone_size | cdr3_nt | cdr3_aa
NA | TRBJ2-3 | TRBV5-1 | once | TGCGCCAGCAGCTTAGAGAAGTGGGATACGCAGTATTTT | CASSLEKWDTQYF
NA | TRBJ1-1 | TRBV19 | NA | TGTGCCAGTAGTGAGAAAGCCATGAACACTGAAGCTTTCTTT | CASSEKAMNTEAFF
NA | TRBJ2-5 | TRBV4-1 | NA | TGCGCCAGCAGCCAAGATAGCGCAACTTGGGCGGGGACCCCCTTCGGGGAGACCCAGTACTTC | CASSQDSATWAGTPFGETQYF
TRBD1 | TRBJ2-7 | TRBV10-3 | once | TGTGCCATCAGTCGGGACAGATTCGACTACGAGCAGTACTTC | CAISRDRFDYEQYF
TRBD1 | TRBJ2-3 | TRBV7-6 | once | TGTGCCAGCAGCCGGGGAAGGGGGCCCACAGATACGCAGTATTTT | CASSRGRGPTDTQYF
TRBD1 | TRBJ1-1 | TRBV6-4 | NA | TGTGCCAGCAGGTGGCAGGGGGATGCCACTGAAGCTTTCTTT | CASRWQGDATEAFF
NA | TRBJ1-5 | TRBV7-2 | once | TGTGCCAGCAGCTTAGGGGCGGGGATGGGGGGGCCCCAGCATTTT | CASSLGAGMGGPQHF
NA | TRBJ1-5 | TRBV7-9 | NA | TGTGCCAGCAGCTTAGAGGTGGGTCAGCCCCAGCATTTT | CASSLEVGQPQHF
TRBD1 | TRBJ2-7 | TRBV19 | NA | TGTGCCAGTAGTAGGGACAGTTCCTACGAGCAGTACTTC | CASSRDSSYEQYF
NA | TRBJ2-3 | TRBV25-1 | NA | TGTGCCAGCAGTTTTGTCCGGGCGAAAGCAGATACGCAGTATTTT | CASSFVRAKADTQYF
TRBD1 | TRBJ2-5 | TRBV5-1 | NA | TGCGCCAGCAGCTTGGGGACAGGGTACCAAGAGACCCAGTACTTC | CASSLGTGYQETQYF
NA | TRBJ1-5 | TRBV6-5 | NA | TGTGCCAGCAGAAGGGGTAACCAGCCCCAGCATTTT | CASRRGNQPQHF
TRBD1 | TRBJ2-7 | TRBV5-1 | NA | TGCGCCAGCAGGGTACAGGGGGCTACCTACGAGCAGTACTTC | CASRVQGATYEQYF
NA | TRBJ1-2 | TRBV7-2 | NA | TGTGCCAGCAGCTTAAACGGGGGAAGGGGCTATGGCTACACCTTC | CASSLNGGRGYGYTF
TRBD1 | TRBJ2-5 | TRBV19 | NA | TGTGCCAGTAGTACCTACCGGGACAGGCCAGAGACCCAGTACTTC | CASSTYRDRPETQYF
NA | TRBJ2-1 | TRBV5-4 | NA | TGTGCCAGCAGCTTGGGTTCTGGCAGCCATGCTGAGCAGTTCTTC | CASSLGSGSHAEQFF
NA | TRBJ1-1 | TRBV5-1 | once | TGCGCCAGCAGCGGAGGACAGATGAACACTGAAGCTTTCTTT | CASSGGQMNTEAFF
NA | TRBJ1-2 | TRBV6-1 | NA | TGTGCCGTTCAGGGCACCGACAACTATGGCTACACCTTC | CAVQGTDNYGYTF
TRBD1 | TRBJ2-7 | TRBV7-2 | NA | TGTGCCAGCAGCTTAGCGGGGACAGCCTACGAGCAGTACTTC | CASSLAGTAYEQYF
TRBD1 | TRBJ1-5 | TRBV2 | NA | TGTGCCAGCAGGGGACAGGGTCAGGCTCAGCCCCAGCATTTT | CASRGQGQAQPQHF
NA | TRBJ2-5 | TRBV10-3 | NA | TGTGCCACCCGCAGGGGGGCGAGAGAGACCCAGTACTTC | CATRRGARETQYF
TRBD1 | TRBJ1-5 | TRBV19 | NA | TGTGCCAGTCGGGACAGGGGGAGTCAGCCCCAGCATTTT | CASRDRGSQPQHF
TRBD1 | TRBJ1-1 | TRBV28 | NA | TGTGCCAGCAGGGCAGGGGGGGGGAACACTGAAGCTTTCTTT | CASRAGGGNTEAFF
TRBD1 | TRBJ1-1 | TRBV5-1 | NA | TGCGCCAGCAGCTTGCTGGGACAGGGGGCGCAGGTAAACACTGAAGCTTTCTTT | CASSLLGQGAQVNTEAFF
NA | TRBJ1-2 | TRBV28 | NA | TGTGCCAGCAGTGGCCAGTTTGGACAGCTTAACTATGGCTACACCTTC | CASSGQFGQLNYGYTF
NA | TRBJ2-3 | TRBV6-1 | once | TGTGCCAGCAGCCCCACAGATACGCAGTATTTT | CASSPTDTQYF
NA | TRBJ1-1 | TRBV19 | NA | TGTGCCAGTAGTCCTGCCCGGGGATGGAGCACTGAAGCTTTCTTT | CASSPARGWSTEAFF
NA | TRBJ2-5 | TRBV7-8 | NA | TGTGCCAGCAGCTGGCAGGGGGGGTTCTTCGAGACCCAGTACTTC | CASSWQGGFFETQYF
NA | TRBJ2-7 | TRBV5-4 | NA | TGTGCCAGCAGCCCCCGGGACGGAAGAACCTACGAGCAGTACTTC | CASSPRDGRTYEQYF
NA | TRBJ2-1 | TRBV6-1 | NA | TGTGCCAGCAGTGAAAGCGACCTTCCGGGAGTTGTGAATGAGCAGTTCTTC | CASSESDLPGVVNEQFF
NA | TRBJ2-6 | TRBV5-4 | NA | TGTGCCAGCAGCTTGGTCCTAACGGCTGGGGCCAACGTCCTGACTTTC | CASSLVLTAGANVLTF
TRBD1 | TRBJ1-2 | TRBV29-1 | NA | TGCAGCGTTGTATGGGACAGGGCTGCCGGCTACACCTTC | CSVVWDRAAGYTF
TRBD2 | TRBJ2-3 | TRBV15 | NA | TGTGCCACCACCAGCGGGAGGCTTGGGAGCACAGATACGCAGTATTTT | CATTSGRLGSTDTQYF
TRBD2 | TRBJ2-2 | TRBV2 | NA | TGTGCCAGCAGTGGGGGACTAGCGGGAGGGCCTGGCACCGGGGAGCTGTTTTTT | CASSGGLAGGPGTGELFF
NA | TRBJ1-1 | TRBV5-1 | NA | TGCGCCAGCAGCCTCGCCGGGGGTGAAGCTTTCTTT | CASSLAGGEAFF
NA | TRBJ2-5 | TRBV7-3 | NA | TGTGCCAGCAGCTCCGGACCTCCAGAGACCCAGTACTTC | CASSSGPPETQYF
TRBD2 | TRBJ2-3 | TRBV28 | once | TGTGCCAGCAGTATACTAGCGGGAGGGCCTGATACGCAGTATTTT | CASSILAGGPDTQYF
NA | TRBJ2-2 | TRBV19 | NA | TGTGCCAGTAGTTCTCTAGCCACCGGGGAGCTGTTTTTT | CASSSLATGELFF
NA | TRBJ1-5 | TRBV28 | NA | TGTGCCAGCAGTCCCCGGGACGTTACGGGGAATCAGCCCCAGCATTTT | CASSPRDVTGNQPQHF
NA | TRBJ2-2 | TRBV5-4 | NA | TGTGCCAGCAGCTTCCGACTAGAGGCCGGGGAGCTGTTTTTT | CASSFRLEAGELFF
NA | TRBJ2-1 | TRBV6-4 | NA | TGTGCCAGCAGTGCTCCGGGATCCCTCGGGGGTAGGCAGTTCTTC | CASSAPGSLGGRQFF
NA | TRBJ1-5 | TRBV4-1 | NA | TGCGCCAGCAGCCAAGATCCCCAGGAGTGGAAGCCCCAGCATTTT | CASSQDPQEWKPQHF
NA | TRBJ2-7 | TRBV11-2 | NA | TGTGCCAGCAGCTTAGAGGGCGGAAGCTCCTACGAGCAGTACTTC | CASSLEGGSSYEQYF
NA | TRBJ1-2 | TRBV7-2 | NA | TGTGCCAGCAGCCCACTCGTCGCTTTGGAATCAGGCTACACCTTC | CASSPLVALESGYTF
NA | TRBJ1-5 | TRBV6-1 | NA | TGTGCCAGCAAGGTCTTTGGGGATCAGCCCCAGCATTTT | CASKVFGDQPQHF
NA | TRBJ2-7 | TRBV7-9 | NA | TGTGCCAGCAGCTTAGTTCTGTGGTACACCACCGCCGAGCAGTACTTC | CASSLVLWYTTAEQYF